This T cell receptor beta chain emerged from a study of blood T cell repertoires in COVID-19. Across the whole study: Sites across the United States, Italy and Spain contributed samples from acute and convalescent COVID-19.

CDR1 is MGHDK and CDR2 is SYGVNS in the germline V gene. Trimming shortened V by 5 bases and J by 2 bases, and 6 bases separated the two germline ends. The CDR3 sequence is 12 residues long. Clones were sequenced by immunoSEQ multiplex PCR, and TCRdb holds only the in-frame ones, with some missing. Of 110,000 or so clones detected, about 79% appear once; the ten largest clones hold roughly 7.9%. This clone was detected only a few times. The chain couples TRBV25-1 to TRBJ2-5; D is unclear. The origin of this receptor is an elderly woman with active or convalescent COVID-19. The sample was peripheral blood. DNA for the CDR3: TGTGCCAGCAGTCTAGTACAAGAGACCCAGTACTTC. As protein: CASSLVQETQYF.